Many counts were recorded for the clone carrying this T cell receptor beta chain. Sample-barcoded 5' priming and a J-beta primer mix drove a second PCR of about 7 to 11 cycles. Each TCR beta cDNA got a 12-nucleotide random molecular identifier. Every sample gave at least 3 million paired-end reads containing CDR3. TCRdb redid the calling of the 5' RACE reads with MiXCR, one entry per CDR3 protein. Among 550,000 to 750,000 distinct CDR3 sequences listed, roughly 20% were seen once. The study recruited healthy Caucasian donors from Russia who were aged about 6 to 95. The sample is drawn from a study of blood T cells in healthy people across ages. Trimming cost V 5 bases and J 0 bases, with 16 bases left between them. The CDR3 contains 16 residues. CDR1 and CDR2 from the germline V gene are SEHNR and FQNEAQ (reference sequence).

The TCR comes from a man between 65 and 79 years old in good health. The chain employs TRBV7-9 and TRBJ2-5; the D is unclear. The sequencing sample was made of blood. The CDR3 bases are TGTGCCAGCAGCCAACCGGTCCAGGCTTACCAAGAGACCCAGTACTTC. This encodes CASSQPVQAYQETQYF. Complete variable domain (other parts from reference TRBV7-9 and TRBJ2-5): DTGVSQNPRHKITKRGQNVTFRCDPISEHNRLYWYRQTLGQGPEFLTYFQNEAQLEKSRLLSDRFSAERPKGSFSTLEIQRTEQGDSAMYLCASSQPVQAYQETQYFGPGTRLLVL.